Each of the 9 T cell receptor beta chains below was sequenced from the same sample in a study of OX40 agonist ivuxolimab in advanced cancers. Generated by immunoSEQ multiplex PCR, the TCRdb table keeps only in-frame clones and is missing some. This table holds 75,000 to 95,000 clones, around 90% found once. The material sequenced was CD4+ or CD8+ T cells sorted from blood, taken in a trial of the OX40 agonist ivuxolimab. The receptors here all came from an adult with an advanced solid tumor such as melanoma, head and neck, liver or kidney cancer.

The CDR3: CASSLGQGVHEQYF. CDR3 nucleotide sequence: TGTGCCAGCAGTTTAGGACAGGGGGTACACGAGCAGTACTTC. The rearrangement uses TRBV6-6 and TRBJ2-7; 10 bases map to TRBD1. After removal of 4 bases from V and 5 bases from J, the junction contained 5 bases not matched to a gene. The CDR3 covers 14 residues. Germline V lookup: CDR1 MNHNY, CDR2 SVGAGI (reference sequence).

The chain uses TRBV2 and TRBJ2-7; 14 bases line up with TRBD2. CDR1 and CDR2 from the germline V gene are SNHLY and FYNNEI. The CDR3 contains 15 residues. V trimming: 6 bases; J trimming: 9 bases; junction bases outside the gene matches: 10. CDR3 DNA: TGTGCCAGCAGCCCTCGACTAGCGGGAGGGCTTGGGCAGTACTTC. The encoded protein is CASSPRLAGGLGQYF. Together with reference TRBV2 and TRBJ2-7, the CDR3 gives the full variable domain: EPEVTQTPSHQVTQMGQEVILRCVPISNHLYFYWYRQILGQKVEFLVSFYNNEISEKSEIFDDQFSVERPDGSNFTLKIRSTKLEDSAMYFCASSPRLAGGLGQYFGPGTRLTVT.

The rearrangement joins TRBV18 to TRBJ2-1; 11 bases fit TRBD2. This CDR3 region has 17 residues. V shed 3 bases and J 8 bases; nucleotides not matched to a gene: 12. Germline lookup yields CDR1 KGHSH and CDR2 LQKENI. This CDR3 reads CASSPAGSGGAAYEQFF. CDR3 nucleotides: TGTGCCAGCTCACCGGCGGGTAGCGGGGGGGCCGCGTATGAGCAGTTCTTC. Complete variable domain (other parts from reference TRBV18 and TRBJ2-1): NAGVMQNPRHLVRRRGQEARLRCSPMKGHSHVYWYRQLPEEGLKFMVYLQKENIIDESGMPKERFSAEFPKEGPSILRIQQVVRGDSAAYFCASSPAGSGGAAYEQFFGPGTRLTVL.

In DNA, the CDR3 is TGCAGCGTTGAAGACGGACAGGGGAGCGAGCAGTACTTC. Its protein is CSVEDGQGSEQYF. V gene TRBV29-1 combines with J gene TRBJ2-7, with 9 bases that match TRBD1. Germline CDR1 and CDR2: SQVTM and ANQGSEA. CDR3 length: 13 residues. V gave up 0 bases and J gave up 6 bases; unmatched junction bases: 3.

The chain is built from TRBV5-1 and TRBJ2-1, with D perhaps matching TRBD1 (5 bases). Germline V lookup: CDR1 SGHRS, CDR2 YFSETQ. V lost 3 bases to trimming and J lost 8 bases, with 12 bases between them. CDR3 length: 13 amino acids. The CDR3 bases are TGCGCCAGCAGCTGGACACCTTATGATGAGCAGTTCTTC. This translates into CASSWTPYDEQFF.

In DNA form, the CDR3 reads TGTGCCAGCAGTGAGGGGTTCGATGGCTACACCTTC. Its protein product is CASSEGFDGYTF. The J gene is TRBJ1-2, the V gene TRBV28, with D tentatively TRBD1 (5 bases). With 5 bases removed from V and 6 bases from J, the gap between germline ends came to 10 bases. Germline CDR1 MDHEN, CDR2 SYDVKM. This CDR3 is built from 12 residues.

The rearrangement joins TRBV6-6 to TRBJ1-5; no reliable D call. The CDR3 loop spans 16 amino acids. Trimming shortened V by 5 bases and J by 3 bases, and 17 bases separated the two germline ends. Per the germline V gene, CDR1 is MNHNY and CDR2 is SVGAGI (reference sequence). CDR3 in DNA: TGTGCCAGCAGTGCTGACCAGGCGAGATTCAATCAGCCCCAGCATTTT. Residues: CASSADQARFNQPQHF.

The chain recombines TRBV7-2 with TRBJ1-5, with D uncertain. This CDR3 has 16 amino acids. V was cut by 5 bases and J by 2 bases, with 16 bases left in between. Germline CDR1 is SGHTA and CDR2 is FQGNSA. The CDR3 DNA reads as TGTGCCAGCAGCCCACCTTATAATAAGGGCAATCAGCCCCAGCATTTT. Translating it yields CASSPPYNKGNQPQHF.

The rearrangement uses TRBV5-4 and TRBJ2-2; 9 nucleotides align to TRBD2. The junction had 6 bases not matched to a gene; V was cut back by 0 bases and J by 6 bases. The CDR3 runs 16 residues. Germline V gene sequence: CDR1 SGHNT, CDR2 YYREEE (reference sequence). The DNA of the CDR3 is TGTGCCAGCAGCTTGGTCGGCGGGGGGGCCCCCGGGGAGCTGTTTTTT. Protein: CASSLVGGGAPGELFF.